This TCR beta chain is from a study of blood T cell repertoires in COVID-19. The overall study: Samples of COVID-19 (acute and convalescent) were obtained from the United States, Italy and Spain. PBMCs, B-cell-depleted T cells, or T cells were the source of the cDNA or gDNA that made up the material.

Original analysis: Estimated nucleated cell counts came from reference gene primer amplification. This table comes from immunoSEQ multiplex PCR, and its TCRdb copy is limited to in-frame clones, with some not included. D and trimming were read from the DNA, whereas the V and J calls and clone size are those reported in that table. Of approximately 190,000 clones listed, roughly 90% are singletons. The CDR3 spans 16 residues. The germline gives CDR1 KGHDR, CDR2 SFDVKD. Trimming left V 3 bases short and J 6 bases short, with 17 bases between. The sample taken for sequencing was peripheral blood. This receptor was taken from a woman in her thirties or forties who had recovered from COVID-19. The chain links TRBV24-1 to TRBJ2-1; tentative D call: TRBD1 (5 bases). The CDR3 is CATSDPRPGNGNEQFF. The CDR3 coding sequence is TGTGCCACCAGTGATCCCCGACCAGGGAATGGCAATGAGCAGTTCTTC.